This paragraph reports one T cell receptor beta chain. This sample was included in a study of blood T cell repertoires in COVID-19. The wider study: Samples came from the United States, Italy and Spain, spanning acute and convalescent COVID-19. Sources were T cells, B-cell-depleted T cells, or PBMCs; the material itself was cDNA or gDNA.

Per the study methods: Amplification from reference gene primers served as the basis for estimated nucleated cell counts. Libraries were prepared by immunoSEQ multiplex PCR; TCRdb keeps only in-frame clonotypes and omits some of them. That table supplies the V and J calls and clone size; D and trimming were determined from the DNA. The sample records 110,000 to 150,000 clones, around nine tenths being singletons. The CDR3 extends over 16 amino acids. Germline CDR1 is LNHDA and CDR2 is SQIVND (reference sequence). V was trimmed by 3 bases and J by 1 base, leaving 14 bases between them. Sequencing used peripheral blood. This receptor was obtained from a woman aged 55 to 70 with acute or convalescent COVID-19. The V and J genes are TRBV19 and TRBJ2-3, with D perhaps matching TRBD2 (6 bases). The CDR3 protein is CASSMDRDFGTDTQYF. CDR3 bases: TGTGCCAGTAGTATGGACCGGGACTTCGGCACAGATACGCAGTATTTT.